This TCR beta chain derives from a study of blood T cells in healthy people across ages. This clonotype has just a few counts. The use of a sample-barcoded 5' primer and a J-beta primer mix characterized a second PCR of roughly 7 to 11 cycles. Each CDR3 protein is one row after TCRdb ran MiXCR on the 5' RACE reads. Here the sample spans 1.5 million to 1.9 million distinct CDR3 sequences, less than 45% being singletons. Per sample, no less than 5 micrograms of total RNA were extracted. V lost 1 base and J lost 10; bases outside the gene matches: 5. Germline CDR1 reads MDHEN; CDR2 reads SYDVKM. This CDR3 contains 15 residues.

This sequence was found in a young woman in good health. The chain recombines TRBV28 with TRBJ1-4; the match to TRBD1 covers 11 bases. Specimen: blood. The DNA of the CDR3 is TGTGCCAGCAGTTTATTCCCGGGACAGGGGGTAAAACTGTTTTTT. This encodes CASSLFPGQGVKLFF.